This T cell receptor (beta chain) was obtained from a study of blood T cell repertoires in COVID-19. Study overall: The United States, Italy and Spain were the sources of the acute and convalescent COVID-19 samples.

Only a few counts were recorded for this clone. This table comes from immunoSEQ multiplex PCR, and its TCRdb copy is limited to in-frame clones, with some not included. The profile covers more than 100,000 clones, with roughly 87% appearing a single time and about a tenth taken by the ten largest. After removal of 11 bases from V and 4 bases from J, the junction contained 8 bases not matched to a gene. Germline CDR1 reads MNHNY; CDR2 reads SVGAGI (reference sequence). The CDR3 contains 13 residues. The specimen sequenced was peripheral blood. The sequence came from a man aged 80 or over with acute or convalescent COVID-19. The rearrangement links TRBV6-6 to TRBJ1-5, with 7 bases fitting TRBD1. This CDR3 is CASGTVGNQPQHF. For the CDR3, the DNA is TGTGCCTCTGGGACAGTTGGAAATCAGCCCCAGCATTTT.